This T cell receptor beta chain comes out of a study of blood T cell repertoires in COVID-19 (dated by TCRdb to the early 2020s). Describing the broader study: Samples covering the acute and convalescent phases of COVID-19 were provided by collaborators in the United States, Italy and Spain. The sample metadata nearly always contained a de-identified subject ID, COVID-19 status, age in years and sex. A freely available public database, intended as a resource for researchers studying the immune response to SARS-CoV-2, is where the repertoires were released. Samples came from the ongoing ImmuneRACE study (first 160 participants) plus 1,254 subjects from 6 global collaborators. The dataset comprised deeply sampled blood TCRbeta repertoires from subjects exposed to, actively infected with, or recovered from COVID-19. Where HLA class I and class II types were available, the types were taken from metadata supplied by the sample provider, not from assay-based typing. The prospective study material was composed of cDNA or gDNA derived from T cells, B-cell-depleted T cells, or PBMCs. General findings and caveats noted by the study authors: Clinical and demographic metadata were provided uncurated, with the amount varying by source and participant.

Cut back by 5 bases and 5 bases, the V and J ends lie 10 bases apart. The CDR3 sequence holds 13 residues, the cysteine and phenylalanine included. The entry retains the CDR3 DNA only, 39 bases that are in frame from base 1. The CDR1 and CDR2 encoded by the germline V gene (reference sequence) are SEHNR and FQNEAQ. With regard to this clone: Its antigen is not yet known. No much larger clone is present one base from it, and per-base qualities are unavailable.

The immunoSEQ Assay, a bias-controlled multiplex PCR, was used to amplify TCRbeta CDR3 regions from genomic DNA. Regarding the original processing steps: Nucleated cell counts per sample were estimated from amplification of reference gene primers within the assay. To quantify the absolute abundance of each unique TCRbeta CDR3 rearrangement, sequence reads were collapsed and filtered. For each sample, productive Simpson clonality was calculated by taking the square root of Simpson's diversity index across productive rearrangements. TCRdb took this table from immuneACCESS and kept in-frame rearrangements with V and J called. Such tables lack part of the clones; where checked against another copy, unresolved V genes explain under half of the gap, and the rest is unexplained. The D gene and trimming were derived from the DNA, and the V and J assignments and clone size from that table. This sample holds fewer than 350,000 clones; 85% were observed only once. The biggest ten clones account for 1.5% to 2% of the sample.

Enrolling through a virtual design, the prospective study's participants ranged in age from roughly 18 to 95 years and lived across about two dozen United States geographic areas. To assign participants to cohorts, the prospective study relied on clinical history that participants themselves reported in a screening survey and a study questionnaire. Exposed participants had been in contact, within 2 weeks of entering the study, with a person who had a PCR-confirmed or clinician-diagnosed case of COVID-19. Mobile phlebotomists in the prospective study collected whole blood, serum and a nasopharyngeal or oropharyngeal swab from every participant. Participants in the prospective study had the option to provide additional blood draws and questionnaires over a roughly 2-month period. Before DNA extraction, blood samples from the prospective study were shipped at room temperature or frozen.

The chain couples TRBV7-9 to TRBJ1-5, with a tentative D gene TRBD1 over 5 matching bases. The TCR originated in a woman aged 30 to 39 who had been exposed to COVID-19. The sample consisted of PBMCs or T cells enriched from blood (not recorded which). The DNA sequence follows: TGTGCCAGCAGCCAGGACAATTATCAGCCCCAGCATTTT. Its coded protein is CASSQDNYQPQHF.